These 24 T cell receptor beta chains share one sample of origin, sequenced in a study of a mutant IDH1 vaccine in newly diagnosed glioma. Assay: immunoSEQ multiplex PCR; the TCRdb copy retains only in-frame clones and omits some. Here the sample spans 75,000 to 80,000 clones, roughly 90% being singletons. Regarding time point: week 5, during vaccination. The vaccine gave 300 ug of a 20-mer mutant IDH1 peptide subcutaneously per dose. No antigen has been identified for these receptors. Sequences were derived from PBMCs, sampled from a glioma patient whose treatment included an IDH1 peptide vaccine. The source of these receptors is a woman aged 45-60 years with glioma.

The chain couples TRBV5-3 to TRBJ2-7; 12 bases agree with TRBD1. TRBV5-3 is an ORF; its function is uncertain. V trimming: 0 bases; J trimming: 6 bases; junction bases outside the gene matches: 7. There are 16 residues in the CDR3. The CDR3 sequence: CARSLVGTGGFFEQYF. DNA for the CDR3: TGTGCCAGAAGCTTGGTGGGGACAGGGGGCTTCTTCGAGCAGTACTTC.

The CDR3 loop reads CASSGLDRTPTYEQYF. CDR3 DNA sequence: TGTGCCAGCAGCGGTCTGGACAGGACACCCACCTACGAGCAGTACTTC. The chain employs TRBV7-9 and TRBJ2-7, with 7 bases matching TRBD1. The CDR3 is 16 residues long. After removal of 5 bases from V and 2 bases from J, the junction contained 12 bases not matched to a gene. Per the germline V gene, CDR1 is SEHNR and CDR2 is FQNEAQ (reference sequence).

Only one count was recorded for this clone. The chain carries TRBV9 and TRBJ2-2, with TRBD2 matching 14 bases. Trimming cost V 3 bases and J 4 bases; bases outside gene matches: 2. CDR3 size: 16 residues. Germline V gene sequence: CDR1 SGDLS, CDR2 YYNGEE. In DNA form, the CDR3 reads TGTGCCAGCAGCGAGGGACTAGCGGGGGTCACCGGGGAGCTGTTTTTT. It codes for CASSEGLAGVTGELFF.

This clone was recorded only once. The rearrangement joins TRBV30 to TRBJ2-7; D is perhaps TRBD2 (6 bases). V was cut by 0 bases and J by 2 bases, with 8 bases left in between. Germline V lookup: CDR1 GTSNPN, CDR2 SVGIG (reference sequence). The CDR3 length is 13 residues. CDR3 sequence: CAWSVEGAYEQYF. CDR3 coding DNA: TGTGCCTGGAGTGTGGAGGGAGCCTACGAGCAGTACTTC.

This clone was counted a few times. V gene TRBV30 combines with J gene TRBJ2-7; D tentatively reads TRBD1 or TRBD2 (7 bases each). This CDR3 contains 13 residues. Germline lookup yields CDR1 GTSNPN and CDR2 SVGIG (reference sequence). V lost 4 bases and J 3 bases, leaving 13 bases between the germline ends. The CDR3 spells CAWTGGAYYEQYF. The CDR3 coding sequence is TGTGCCTGGACAGGGGGGGCCTACTACGAGCAGTACTTC.

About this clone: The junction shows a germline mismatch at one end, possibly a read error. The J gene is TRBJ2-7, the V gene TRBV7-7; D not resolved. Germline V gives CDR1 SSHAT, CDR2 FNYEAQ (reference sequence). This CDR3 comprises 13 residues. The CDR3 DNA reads TGTGCTAGCAGTCACGGAAAGAACTACGAGCAGTACTTC. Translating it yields CASSHGKNYEQYF.

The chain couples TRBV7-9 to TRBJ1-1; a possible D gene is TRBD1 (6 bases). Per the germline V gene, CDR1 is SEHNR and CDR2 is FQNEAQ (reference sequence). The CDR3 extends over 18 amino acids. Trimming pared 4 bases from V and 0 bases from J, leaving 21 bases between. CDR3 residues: CASSSTWGASGMNTEAFF. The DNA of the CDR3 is TGTGCCAGCAGCTCGACCTGGGGGGCCTCGGGTATGAACACTGAAGCTTTCTTT.

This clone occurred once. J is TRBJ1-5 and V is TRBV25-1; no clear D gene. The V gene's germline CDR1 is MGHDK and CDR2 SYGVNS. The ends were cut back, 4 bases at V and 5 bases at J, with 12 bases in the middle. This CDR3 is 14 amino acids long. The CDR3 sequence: CASSGVGADQPQHF. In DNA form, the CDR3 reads TGTGCCAGCAGTGGGGTGGGCGCGGATCAGCCCCAGCATTTT.

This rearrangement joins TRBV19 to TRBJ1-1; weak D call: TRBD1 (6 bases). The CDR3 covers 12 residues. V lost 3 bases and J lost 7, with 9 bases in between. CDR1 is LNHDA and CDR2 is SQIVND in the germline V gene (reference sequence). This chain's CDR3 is CASSIRGGEAFF. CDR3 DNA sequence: TGTGCCAGTAGTATCAGAGGGGGTGAAGCTTTCTTT.

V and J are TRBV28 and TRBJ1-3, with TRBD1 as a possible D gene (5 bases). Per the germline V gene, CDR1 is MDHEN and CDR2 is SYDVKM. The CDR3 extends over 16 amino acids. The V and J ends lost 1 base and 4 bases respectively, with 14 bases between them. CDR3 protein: CASSLLAGSSGNTIYF. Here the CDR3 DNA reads TGTGCCAGCAGTTTATTAGCAGGGTCCTCCGGAAACACCATATATTTT.

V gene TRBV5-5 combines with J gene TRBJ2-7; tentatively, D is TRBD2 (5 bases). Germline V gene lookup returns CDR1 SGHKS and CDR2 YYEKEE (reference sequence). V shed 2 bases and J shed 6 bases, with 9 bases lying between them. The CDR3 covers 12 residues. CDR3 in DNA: TGTGCCAGCAGCTTCGGGGTCTCCGAGCAGTACTTC. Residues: CASSFGVSEQYF.

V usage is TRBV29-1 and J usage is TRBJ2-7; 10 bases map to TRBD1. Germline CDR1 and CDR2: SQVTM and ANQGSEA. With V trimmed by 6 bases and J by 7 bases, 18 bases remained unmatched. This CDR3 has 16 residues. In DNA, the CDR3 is TGCAGCGTCCGGGACAGGGGCCTCCTCACTCGACAGGAGCAGTACTTC. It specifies CSVRDRGLLTRQEQYF.

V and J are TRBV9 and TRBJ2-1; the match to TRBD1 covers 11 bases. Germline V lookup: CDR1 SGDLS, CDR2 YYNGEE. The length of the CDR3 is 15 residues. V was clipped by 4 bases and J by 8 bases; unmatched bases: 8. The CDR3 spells CASSNRDRGFDEQFF. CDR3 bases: TGTGCCAGCAGCAACCGGGACAGGGGGTTCGATGAGCAGTTCTTC.

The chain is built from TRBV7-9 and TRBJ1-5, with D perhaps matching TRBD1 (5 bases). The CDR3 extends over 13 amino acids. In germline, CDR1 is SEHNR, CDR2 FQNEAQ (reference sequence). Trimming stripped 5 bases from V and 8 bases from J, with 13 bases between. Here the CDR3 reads CASSTSGLEPQHF. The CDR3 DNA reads TGTGCCAGCAGCACATCAGGGTTGGAGCCCCAGCATTTT.

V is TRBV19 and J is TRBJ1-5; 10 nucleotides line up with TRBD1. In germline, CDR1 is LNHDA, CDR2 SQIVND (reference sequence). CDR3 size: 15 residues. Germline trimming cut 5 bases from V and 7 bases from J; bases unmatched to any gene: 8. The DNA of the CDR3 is TGTGCCAGTAGTTCTCGGACAGGGGGTCGACAGCCCCAGCATTTT. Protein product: CASSSRTGGRQPQHF.

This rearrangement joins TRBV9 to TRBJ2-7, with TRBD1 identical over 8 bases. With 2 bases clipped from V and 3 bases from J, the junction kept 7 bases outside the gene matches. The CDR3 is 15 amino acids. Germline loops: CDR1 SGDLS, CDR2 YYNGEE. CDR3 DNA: TGTGCCAGCAGCGTGAGGACAGGGCCGATCTACGAGCAGTACTTC. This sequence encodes CASSVRTGPIYEQYF.

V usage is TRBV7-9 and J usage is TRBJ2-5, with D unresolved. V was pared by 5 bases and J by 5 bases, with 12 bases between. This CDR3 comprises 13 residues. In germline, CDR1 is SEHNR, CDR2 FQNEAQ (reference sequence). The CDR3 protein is CASSARPAETQYF. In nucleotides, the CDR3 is TGTGCCAGCAGCGCCCGCCCAGCTGAGACCCAGTACTTC.

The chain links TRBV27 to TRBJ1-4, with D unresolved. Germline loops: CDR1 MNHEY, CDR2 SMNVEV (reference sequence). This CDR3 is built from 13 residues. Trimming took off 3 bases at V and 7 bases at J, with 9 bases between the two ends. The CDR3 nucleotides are TGTGCCAGCAGTTTCCAGGTTGCTGAAAAACTGTTTTTT. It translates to CASSFQVAEKLFF.

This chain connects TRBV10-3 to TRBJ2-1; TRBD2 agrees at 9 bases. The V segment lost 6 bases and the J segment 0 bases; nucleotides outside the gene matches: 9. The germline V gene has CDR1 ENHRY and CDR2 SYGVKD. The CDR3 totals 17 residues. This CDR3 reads CAIRRRGGGSSYNEQFF. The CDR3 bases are TGTGCCATCAGACGGCGCGGGGGGGGAAGCTCCTACAATGAGCAGTTCTTC.

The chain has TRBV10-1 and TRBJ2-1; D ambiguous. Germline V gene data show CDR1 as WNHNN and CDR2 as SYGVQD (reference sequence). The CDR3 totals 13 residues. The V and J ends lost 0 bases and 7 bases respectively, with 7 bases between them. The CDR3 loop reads CASSESTVNEQFF. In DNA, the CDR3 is TGCGCCAGCAGTGAGTCGACGGTGAATGAGCAGTTCTTC.

CDR3: CSVEVGSGEDSEKLFF. CDR3 DNA sequence: TGCAGCGTTGAAGTAGGGTCAGGGGAGGACTCGGAAAAACTGTTTTTT. V and J are TRBV29-1 and TRBJ1-4; possible D gene TRBD1, 6 bases. The CDR3 covers 16 residues. CDR1 and CDR2 from the germline V gene are SQVTM and ANQGSEA. Trimming stripped 1 base from V and 8 bases from J, with 20 bases between.

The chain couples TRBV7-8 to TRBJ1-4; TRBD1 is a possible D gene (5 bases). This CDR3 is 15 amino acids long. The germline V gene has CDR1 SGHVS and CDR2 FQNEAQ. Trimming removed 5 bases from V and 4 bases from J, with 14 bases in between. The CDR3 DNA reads TGTGCCAGCAGCCGGGTAGGGGTGGTTAATGAAAAACTGTTTTTT. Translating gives CASSRVGVVNEKLFF. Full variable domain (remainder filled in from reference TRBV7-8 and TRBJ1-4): GAGVSQSPRYKVAKRGQDVALRCDPISGHVSLFWYQQALGQGPEFLTYFQNEAQLDKSGLPSDRFFAERPEGSVSTLKIQRTQQEDSAVYLCASSRVGVVNEKLFFGSGTQLSVL.

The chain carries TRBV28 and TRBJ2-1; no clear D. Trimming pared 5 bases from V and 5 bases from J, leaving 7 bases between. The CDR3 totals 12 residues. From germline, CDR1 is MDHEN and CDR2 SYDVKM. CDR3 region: CASSRINNEQFF. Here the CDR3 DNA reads TGTGCCAGCAGTCGCATAAACAATGAGCAGTTCTTC.

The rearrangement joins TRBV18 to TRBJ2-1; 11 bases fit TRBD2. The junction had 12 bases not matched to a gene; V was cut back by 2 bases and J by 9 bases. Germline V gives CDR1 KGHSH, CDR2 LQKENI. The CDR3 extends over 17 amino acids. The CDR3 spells CASSPGWPSGRPSEQFF. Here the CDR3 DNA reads TGTGCCAGCTCACCAGGATGGCCTAGCGGGAGGCCGAGTGAGCAGTTCTTC.